Following are 10 T cell receptor beta chains from one sample sequenced in a study of blood T cell repertoires in COVID-19. Using immunoSEQ multiplex PCR, the repertoire was profiled, and TCRdb retains in-frame clones only, with some absent. Of over 200,000 clones listed, roughly nine tenths are singletons. Sequenced: PBMCs or T cells enriched from blood (not recorded which). The receptor source for this set is a woman in her forties or fifties in a cohort exposed to, infected with or recovered from COVID-19 (not recorded which).

The CDR3 DNA sequence: TGTGCCAGCAGTGAATTAGACAGGGACAATCAGCCCCAGCATTTT. Amino acid sequence: CASSELDRDNQPQHF. The chain couples TRBV2 to TRBJ1-5, with 7 bases lining up with TRBD1. The CDR3 extends over 15 amino acids. The V gene's germline CDR1 is SNHLY and CDR2 FYNNEI. J lost 3 bases, V lost 2 bases, and 4 bases had no gene match.

The CDR3 DNA reads as TGTGCCAGCAGCTTATCAAGTTTTCCCCAGTACGAGCAGTACTTC. Translation: CASSLSSFPQYEQYF. The chain combines TRBV7-2 with TRBJ2-7; D remains ambiguous. Trimming took off 2 bases at V and 4 bases at J, with 15 bases between the two ends. Germline CDR1 is SGHTA and CDR2 is FQGNSA. There are 15 residues in the CDR3.

The chain combines TRBV24-1 with TRBJ2-2; 9 bases match TRBD1. CDR3 size: 17 residues. After removal of 3 bases from V and 4 bases from J, the junction contained 8 bases not matched to a gene. Germline V lookup: CDR1 KGHDR, CDR2 SFDVKD. The CDR3 loop reads CATSDPPGQGRTGELFF. CDR3 DNA sequence: TGTGCCACCAGTGATCCTCCGGGACAGGGCCGCACCGGGGAGCTGTTTTTT.

The chain links TRBV5-1 to TRBJ2-1; 8 bases agree with TRBD2. The CDR3 has 19 residues. Germline V CDR1 and CDR2: SGHRS, YFSETQ. J was trimmed by 2 bases and V by 4 bases; bases with no gene match: 17. This chain's CDR3 is CASSPGVSGGYPTYNEQFF. CDR3 coding DNA: TGCGCCAGCAGCCCTGGGGTGTCGGGGGGGTACCCCACCTACAATGAGCAGTTCTTC.

The V call is TRBV6-2 or TRBV6-3, the J call TRBJ1-5; 10 bases match TRBD1. The CDR3 spans 17 residues. Trimming at V came to 5 bases and at J to 2 bases, leaving 9 bases not matched to a gene. Germline V gives CDR1 MNHEY, CDR2 SVGEGT. In DNA, the CDR3 is TGTGCCAGCAGTCGCGCCGGGGGGACAGGGGGCAATCAGCCCCAGCATTTT. This codes for CASSRAGGTGGNQPQHF.

V is TRBV10-3 and J is TRBJ1-1, with 7 bases aligning to TRBD1. CDR3 length: 15 amino acids. CDR1 ENHRY and CDR2 SYGVKD come from the germline V gene. Trimming at V came to 3 bases and at J to 0 bases, leaving 4 bases not matched to a gene. CDR3 nucleotide sequence: TGTGCCATCAGTGACTACGGGACAGTGAACACTGAAGCTTTCTTT. Its translation: CAISDYGTVNTEAFF.

This clone was detected only a few times. As DNA, the CDR3 is TGTGCCAGCAGCCAGGGACAGGCTCGGGGCTATGGCTACACCTTC. Translation gives CASSQGQARGYGYTF. The rearrangement links TRBV4-2 to TRBJ1-2, with TRBD1 identical over 8 bases. The CDR3 runs to 15 residues. V lost 3 bases to trimming and J lost 4 bases; unmatched junction nucleotides: 7. Germline V lookup: CDR1 LGHNA, CDR2 YNFKEQ.

The chain links TRBV5-4 to TRBJ2-3, with TRBD2 matching 10 bases. CDR1 is SGHNT and CDR2 is YYREEE in the germline V gene (reference sequence). V trimming: 0 bases; J trimming: 5 bases; junction bases outside the gene matches: 6. The CDR3 is made up of 16 amino acids. CDR3 residues: CASSLDVAGGRDTQYF. The CDR3 nucleotides are TGTGCCAGCAGCTTGGACGTAGCGGGGGGACGAGATACGCAGTATTTT.

Comment on this clone: Other DNA sequences in this specimen translate into the identical CDR3. V and J are TRBV3-1 (or the pseudogene TRBV3-2) and TRBJ1-2, with D maybe TRBD1 (5 bases). The V end lost 4 bases, the J end lost 2 bases, and 8 bases lay between the germline ends. The CDR3 is 13 residues long. Per germline, CDR1 LGHDT and CDR2 YNNKEL (reference sequence). In nucleotides, the CDR3 is TGTGCCAGCAGCCCTCAGGGCAACTATGGCTACACCTTC. It translates to CASSPQGNYGYTF.

The V gene is TRBV25-1, the J gene TRBJ1-1; 8 bases line up with TRBD1. The CDR3 loop spans 14 amino acids. Germline loops: CDR1 MGHDK, CDR2 SYGVNS. V shed 4 bases and J 3 bases; nucleotides not matched to a gene: 4. CDR3 in amino acids: CASSGQGRYTEAFF. In nucleotides, the CDR3 is TGTGCCAGCAGTGGACAGGGGAGGTACACTGAAGCTTTCTTT.